Below, 15 T cell receptor beta chains from the same sample are listed, as sequenced in a study of cytomegalovirus exposure and HLA in healthy donors. Both 60 Vbeta primers and 13 Jbeta primers went into the PCR. Sequencing was performed with immunoSEQ multiplex PCR; in TCRdb, only in-frame clones are kept and a portion is missing. Of 100,000 to 150,000 clones in the sample, around 80% were seen once. Sequencing was carried out using PBMCs. The receptors were gathered from a woman under 30 in good health and CMV-seropositive.

The chain couples TRBV5-1 to TRBJ2-3; TRBD2 matches 8 bases. CDR1 is SGHRS, CDR2 YFSETQ, per germline. Trimming took 5 bases from V and 7 from J; bases not matched to a gene: 9. The CDR3 totals 14 residues. The CDR3 sequence is CASRDASGGHTQYF. CDR3 DNA: TGCGCCAGCAGGGACGCCAGCGGGGGACATACGCAGTATTTT.

This chain links TRBV5-1 with TRBJ1-2; a weak D match, TRBD1 (5 bases). The CDR3 extends over 13 amino acids. The V gene's germline CDR1 is SGHRS and CDR2 YFSETQ. V gave up 7 bases and J gave up 5 bases, with 15 bases separating them. The CDR3 DNA reads as TGCGCCAGCGGCTCCGGGGGGGGATATGGCTACACCTTC. As protein: CASGSGGGYGYTF.

The chain recombines TRBV6-1 with TRBJ2-5; TRBD1 might be the D (5 bases). Trimming cost V 4 bases and J 1 base, with 10 bases left between them. The CDR3 runs to 14 residues. Germline CDR1 reads MNHNS; CDR2 reads SASEGT. CDR3: CASSGRVPQETQYF. CDR3 nucleotides: TGTGCCAGCAGTGGCAGGGTTCCCCAAGAGACCCAGTACTTC.

The gene calls are TRBV2 and TRBJ2-5; perhaps TRBD1 as D (6 bases). The CDR3 consists of 12 residues. V dropped 7 bases and J dropped 3 bases, with 9 bases sitting between them. Germline V gene lookup returns CDR1 SNHLY and CDR2 FYNNEI. In DNA form, the CDR3 reads TGTGCCAGCAAGAAGGGGGAAGAGACCCAGTACTTC. Amino acid sequence: CASKKGEETQYF.

The V call is TRBV6-5, the J call TRBJ1-1; unclear D gene. Germline lookup yields CDR1 MNHEY and CDR2 SVGAGI. Trimming took off 6 bases at V and 1 base at J, with 6 bases between the two ends. The CDR3 spans 12 residues. In DNA form, the CDR3 reads TGTGCCAGCAGCTTCCGGAACACTGAAGCTTTCTTT. Encoded protein: CASSFRNTEAFF.

This clone appeared a single time. Here the CDR3 reads CASSLVGGTNEKLFF. CDR3 nucleotides: TGCGCCAGCAGCTTGGTAGGGGGTACTAATGAAAAACTGTTTTTT. The chain has TRBV5-1 and TRBJ1-4; possible D gene TRBD1, 6 bases. The CDR3 runs 15 residues. The V and J ends lost 0 bases and 2 bases respectively, with 8 bases between them. Germline loops: CDR1 SGHRS, CDR2 YFSETQ.

This chain joins TRBV19 and TRBJ2-7, with 7 positions matching TRBD1. CDR1 and CDR2 (germline): LNHDA, SQIVND (reference sequence). This CDR3 is 14 amino acids long. Trimming cost V 3 bases and J 2 bases; bases outside gene matches: 4. CDR3: CASSMWDSPYEQYF. The CDR3 nucleotides are TGTGCCAGTAGTATGTGGGACAGCCCCTACGAGCAGTACTTC.

This sequence joins TRBV11-2 and TRBJ1-1; no firm D call. The CDR3 runs 14 residues. The germline gives CDR1 SGHAT, CDR2 FQNNGV. V was cut by 0 bases and J by 0 bases, with 5 bases left in between. The CDR3 sequence is CASSLDGLNTEAFF. The CDR3 region has the DNA TGTGCCAGCAGCTTAGACGGGTTGAACACTGAAGCTTTCTTT.

This clone has a single count. CDR3 region: CASRSLGVDEKLFF. Here the CDR3 DNA reads TGTGCCAGCAGGTCCCTCGGGGTGGATGAAAAACTGTTTTTT. The genes are TRBV27 and TRBJ1-4; D call uncertain. V was pared by 6 bases and J by 6 bases, with 14 bases between. Germline V lookup: CDR1 MNHEY, CDR2 SMNVEV (reference sequence). The CDR3 length is 14 residues.

The rearrangement uses TRBV9 and TRBJ2-2; TRBD2 matches at 8 bases. CDR3 length: 17 amino acids. Trimming at V came to 3 bases and at J to 6 bases, leaving 13 bases not matched to a gene. CDR1 is SGDLS, CDR2 YYNGEE, per germline. The CDR3 DNA sequence: TGTGCCAGCAGCGCCCCCCGCCGGGGGGGGCCTGCCGGGGAGCTGTTTTTT. It is translated as CASSAPRRGGPAGELFF.

The chain is built from TRBV10-3 and TRBJ1-2, with D unresolved. The CDR3 sequence is 13 residues long. Trimming took off 2 bases at V and 2 bases at J, with 6 bases between the two ends. Germline values: CDR1 ENHRY, CDR2 SYGVKD. The CDR3 loop reads CAISEGLNYGYTF. Written as DNA, the CDR3 is TGTGCCATCAGTGAGGGACTGAACTATGGCTACACCTTC.

The chain couples TRBV6-4 to TRBJ2-1; no clear D gene. The CDR3 loop spans 15 amino acids. V lost 6 bases to trimming and J lost 2 bases, with 14 bases between them. Germline CDR1 is MRHNA and CDR2 is SNTAGT. This CDR3 is CASSDQLGAYNEQFF. The DNA of the CDR3 is TGTGCCAGCAGCGACCAGCTGGGCGCCTACAATGAGCAGTTCTTC.

The CDR3 DNA reads as TGCAGCGTTGAAGGGGATACTAGCGGGGGAGGTGAGACCCAGTACTTC. It translates to CSVEGDTSGGGETQYF. This chain joins TRBV29-1 and TRBJ2-5, with 11 nucleotides matching TRBD2. This CDR3 has 16 residues. Germline lookup yields CDR1 SQVTM and CDR2 ANQGSEA. Losses at the gene ends were 1 base for V and 5 bases for J; bases not matched to a gene: 9.

CDR3 DNA: TGCGCCAGCAGCTTGAATACAGGGGCGAGCTACGAGCAGTACTTC. Amino acids: CASSLNTGASYEQYF. The chain couples TRBV5-1 to TRBJ2-7, with 7 bases aligning to TRBD1. The junction had 7 bases not matched to a gene; V was cut back by 1 base and J by 3 bases. The CDR3 sequence is 15 residues long. CDR1 SGHRS and CDR2 YFSETQ come from the germline V gene.

V and J are TRBV9 and TRBJ1-2, with D tentatively TRBD1 (5 bases). The CDR3 consists of 16 residues. V lost 0 bases and J 3 bases, leaving 15 bases between the germline ends. Germline CDR1 and CDR2: SGDLS and YYNGEE. The chain's CDR3 is CASSVVVTGRDYGYTF. The CDR3 DNA reads as TGTGCCAGCAGCGTAGTTGTCACAGGAAGGGACTATGGCTACACCTTC.